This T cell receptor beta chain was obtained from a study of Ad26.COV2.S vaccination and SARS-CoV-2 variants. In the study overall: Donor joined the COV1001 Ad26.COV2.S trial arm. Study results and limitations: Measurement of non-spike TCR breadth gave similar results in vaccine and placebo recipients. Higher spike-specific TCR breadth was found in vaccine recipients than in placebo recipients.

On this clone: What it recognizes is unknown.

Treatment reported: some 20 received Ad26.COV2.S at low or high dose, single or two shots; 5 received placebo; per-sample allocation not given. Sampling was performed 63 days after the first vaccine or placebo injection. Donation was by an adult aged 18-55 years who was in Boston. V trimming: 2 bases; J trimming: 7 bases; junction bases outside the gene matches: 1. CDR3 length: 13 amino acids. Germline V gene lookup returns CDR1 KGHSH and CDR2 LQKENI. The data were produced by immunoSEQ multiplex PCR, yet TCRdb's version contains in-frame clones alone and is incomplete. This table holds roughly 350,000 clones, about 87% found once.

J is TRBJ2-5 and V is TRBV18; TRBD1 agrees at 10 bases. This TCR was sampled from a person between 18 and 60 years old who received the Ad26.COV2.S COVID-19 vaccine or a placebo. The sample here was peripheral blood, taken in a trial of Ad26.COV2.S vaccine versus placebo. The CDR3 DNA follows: TGTGCCAGCTCACCAAGGGACAGGGGGACCCAGTACTTC. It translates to CASSPRDRGTQYF.